A single sample is the source of the 2 T cell receptor beta chains below, sequenced in a study of Ad26.COV2.S vaccination and SARS-CoV-2 variants (dated by TCRdb to the early 2020s). This specimen's treatment or condition label, interpreted: some 20 received Ad26.COV2.S at low or high dose, single or two shots; 5 received placebo; per-sample allocation not given. Repertoires of vaccine and placebo recipients were sequenced from samples taken on day 63 after the first injection. Library construction relied on the immunoSEQ multiplex PCR assay. TCRdb took this table from immuneACCESS and kept in-frame rearrangements with V and J called. Such tables lack part of the clones; where checked against another copy, unresolved V genes explain under half of the gap, and the rest is unexplained. The sample contains some 250,000 clones, approximately 87% of them found a single time. The ten largest clones capture about 10% of the sample.

The sequencing used peripheral blood, collected in a trial of Ad26.COV2.S vaccine versus placebo. Receptors originate from a person between 18 and 59 years old who received the Ad26.COV2.S COVID-19 vaccine or a placebo.

The rearrangement uses TRBV5-1 and TRBJ2-7, with 12 bases matching TRBD2. Looked up from germline, CDR1 is SGHRS and CDR2 is YFSETQ. This CDR3 spans 15 amino acids. The ends lost 3 bases at V and 6 bases at J; junction bases unmatched: 7. In DNA, the CDR3 is TGCGCCAGCAGCTCCCGGACTAGCGGGGACTCCGAGCAGTACTTC. Its protein product is CASSSRTSGDSEQYF.

This chain links TRBV5-4 with TRBJ2-7; D perhaps matches TRBD1 (6 bases). Germline CDR1 SGHNT, CDR2 YYREEE (reference sequence). The CDR3 spans 13 residues. V lost 2 bases and J 7 bases, leaving 13 bases between the germline ends. This chain's CDR3 is CASSLAGAQEQYF. CDR3 bases: TGTGCCAGCAGCTTAGCAGGGGCGCAAGAGCAGTACTTC.